One sample yielded the 27 T cell receptor beta chains listed below, sequenced in a study of cytomegalovirus exposure and HLA in healthy donors. Clones were sequenced by immunoSEQ multiplex PCR, and TCRdb holds only the in-frame ones, with some missing. The top ten clones hold around 5.6% of a sample with 220,000 or so clones, around four fifths of them seen once. What was sequenced was PBMCs. Receptors originate from a woman in her late teens or twenties in good health and CMV-seronegative.

This CDR3 reads CASSPSPSAGQLYEQYF. CDR3 coding DNA: TGTGCCAGCTCCCCCTCCCCTAGCGCCGGCCAACTCTACGAGCAGTACTTC. V and J are TRBV18 and TRBJ2-7, with D maybe TRBD2 (6 bases). Trimming cost V 6 bases and J 3 bases, with 24 bases left between them. The length of the CDR3 is 17 residues. Germline V gene sequence: CDR1 KGHSH, CDR2 LQKENI.

This clone was seen a few times. The chain is built from TRBV6-1 and TRBJ1-2; a possible D gene is TRBD1 (6 bases). V was pared by 4 bases and J by 4 bases, with 13 bases between. Germline CDR1 and CDR2: MNHNS and SASEGT. The CDR3 sequence is 14 residues long. CDR3 DNA: TGTGCCAGCAGTGTACGGGGACAAAGCTATGGCTACACCTTC. Encoded protein: CASSVRGQSYGYTF.

The chain joins TRBV6-5 to TRBJ1-5; D remains ambiguous. V was shortened by 3 bases and J by 3 bases, with 9 bases between the two germline ends. The CDR3 spans 14 residues. Looked up from germline, CDR1 is MNHEY and CDR2 is SVGAGI. The CDR3 sequence: CASSYGQTNQPQHF. The CDR3 region has the DNA TGTGCCAGCAGTTATGGGCAGACCAATCAGCCCCAGCATTTT.

The J gene is TRBJ2-1, the V gene TRBV25-1, with a weak D call TRBD1 (5 bases). Trimming took off 4 bases at V and 10 bases at J, with 8 bases between the two ends. The CDR3 runs 11 residues. Per germline, CDR1 MGHDK and CDR2 SYGVNS. CDR3 coding DNA: TGTGCCAGCAGTGCAGGGTGGGAGCAGTTCTTC. This gives the protein CASSAGWEQFF.

This chain uses TRBV7-8 with TRBJ2-1, with a tentative D call TRBD2 (5 bases). The CDR3 is 15 residues long. CDR1 and CDR2 (germline): SGHVS, FQNEAQ. The V gene lost 5 bases and the J gene lost 5 bases, with 16 bases spanning the gap. The CDR3 is CASSPPGSVDNEQFF. CDR3 DNA: TGTGCCAGCAGCCCCCCGGGAAGTGTGGACAATGAGCAGTTCTTC. The complete variable domain, with remaining parts taken from reference TRBV7-8 and TRBJ2-1, reads GAGVSQSPRYKVAKRGQDVALRCDPISGHVSLFWYQQALGQGPEFLTYFQNEAQLDKSGLPSDRFFAERPEGSVSTLKIQRTQQEDSAVYLCASSPPGSVDNEQFFGPGTRLTVL.

The J gene is TRBJ1-2, the V gene TRBV4-1; D is ambiguous. The V end was cut by 5 bases, the J end by 5 bases, with 12 bases between. In germline, CDR1 is MGHRA, CDR2 YSYEKL. This CDR3 has 13 residues. The CDR3 sequence: CASSEPGRYGYTF. The CDR3 DNA sequence: TGCGCCAGCAGCGAACCCGGACGGTATGGCTACACCTTC.

A single count supports this clone. This chain links TRBV29-1 with TRBJ2-3; 11 nucleotides line up with TRBD1. CDR1 SQVTM and CDR2 ANQGSEA come from the germline V gene. This CDR3 comprises 13 residues. The ends lost 6 bases at V and 3 bases at J; junction bases unmatched: 2. CDR3 in DNA: TGCAGCGTGGGACAGGGGGGGACAGATACGCAGTATTTT. Amino acid sequence: CSVGQGGTDTQYF.

The chain is built from TRBV25-1 and TRBJ2-1, with TRBD1 identical over 8 bases. Germline assignment: CDR1 MGHDK and CDR2 SYGVNS. V shed 6 bases, J shed 2 bases, and the junction held 6 bases outside the gene matches. The CDR3 is made up of 15 amino acids. CDR3 DNA sequence: TGTGCCAGCAGAGAACAGGGGGACCCCTACAATGAGCAGTTCTTC. It codes for CASREQGDPYNEQFF. Full variable domain (missing parts from reference TRBV25-1 and TRBJ2-1): EADIYQTPRYLVIGTGKKITLECSQTMGHDKMYWYQQDPGMELHLIHYSYGVNSTEKGDLSSESTVSRIRTEHFPLTLESARPSHTSQYLCASREQGDPYNEQFFGPGTRLTVL.

The rearrangement joins TRBV6-5 to TRBJ1-1; tentative D call: TRBD1 (6 bases). CDR3 length: 13 amino acids. Germline CDR1 MNHEY, CDR2 SVGAGI. V lost 6 bases, J lost 5 bases, and 13 bases lay in between. The CDR3 loop reads CASRPTGGTEAFF. For the CDR3, the DNA is TGTGCCAGCAGACCGACAGGTGGGACTGAAGCTTTCTTT.

This clone was detected a few times. The chain employs TRBV10-2 and TRBJ1-1, with D tentatively TRBD1 (5 bases). V dropped 6 bases and J dropped 1 base, with 12 bases sitting between them. CDR3 length: 14 amino acids. CDR1 is WSHSY and CDR2 is SAAADI in the germline V gene. For the CDR3, the DNA is TGCGCCAGCAGCCACGTGGACACGAACACTGAAGCTTTCTTT. Its translation is CASSHVDTNTEAFF.

The genes are TRBV28 and TRBJ1-2; no reliable D call. Trimming took off 2 bases at V and 8 bases at J, with 9 bases between the two ends. The CDR3 loop spans 12 amino acids. CDR1 MDHEN and CDR2 SYDVKM come from the germline V gene. Here the CDR3 reads CASSLPPRGYTF. The CDR3 DNA sequence: TGTGCCAGCAGTTTACCCCCCCGGGGCTACACCTTC.

The CDR3 is CASSQTQAPTSTPVNQPQHF. The CDR3 DNA follows: TGCGCCAGCAGCCAAACCCAGGCCCCTACCAGTACCCCCGTCAATCAGCCCCAGCATTTT. This chain links TRBV4-1 with TRBJ1-5; D unresolved. With 2 bases removed from V and 3 bases from J, the gap between germline ends came to 26 bases. Looked up from germline, CDR1 is MGHRA and CDR2 is YSYEKL. The CDR3 length is 20 residues.

In this sample, this clone turned up a few times. J is TRBJ2-2 and V is TRBV7-7; D is perhaps TRBD2 (5 bases). CDR1 and CDR2 from the germline V gene are SSHAT and FNYEAQ (reference sequence). This CDR3 contains 14 residues. The CDR3 coding sequence is TGTGCTAGCGCTAGGGCAGACAACACCGGGGAGCTGTTTTTT. Its translation: CASARADNTGELFF.

The chain couples TRBV5-6 to TRBJ1-1; 8 nucleotides align to TRBD1. This CDR3 comprises 16 residues. Germline CDR1 is SGHDT and CDR2 is YYEEEE. Germline trimming cut 4 bases from V and 5 bases from J; bases unmatched to any gene: 13. The CDR3 coding sequence is TGTGCCAGCAGCCCCGGACAGGGTGGTCATTTGACTGAAGCTTTCTTT. It is translated as CASSPGQGGHLTEAFF. Supplemented by reference TRBV5-6 and TRBJ1-1, the full variable domain reads DAGVTQSPTHLIKTRGQQVTLRCSPKSGHDTVSWYQQALGQGPQFIFQYYEEEERQRGNFPDRFSGHQFPNYSSELNVNALLLGDSALYLCASSPGQGGHLTEAFFGQGTRLTVV.

The sample holds a few counts of this clone. The chain joins TRBV25-1 to TRBJ2-7; a possible D gene is TRBD1 (6 bases). The germline V and J ends were trimmed by 4 bases and 5 bases, with 9 bases remaining between them. Per the germline V gene, CDR1 is MGHDK and CDR2 is SYGVNS. CDR3 length: 12 amino acids. CDR3 sequence (DNA): TGTGCCAGCAGTGTTACAGGGAACGAGCAGTACTTC. This sequence encodes CASSVTGNEQYF.

This sequence joins TRBV5-1 and TRBJ2-1, with D perhaps matching TRBD2 (7 bases). Trimming removed 0 bases from V and 0 bases from J, with 22 bases in between. Germline CDR1 is SGHRS and CDR2 is YFSETQ. This CDR3 has 20 amino acids. In DNA, the CDR3 is TGCGCCAGCAGCTTGGTAGGGGGGGCGCAGTCGAAGAGCTCCTACAATGAGCAGTTCTTC. Its protein product is CASSLVGGAQSKSSYNEQFF. The variable domain in full, with the rest retrieved from reference TRBV5-1 and TRBJ2-1, is KAGVTQTPRYLIKTRGQQVTLSCSPISGHRSVSWYQQTPGQGLQFLFEYFSETQRNKGNFPGRFSGRQFSNSRSEMNVSTLELGDSALYLCASSLVGGAQSKSSYNEQFFGPGTRLTVL.

The chain is built from TRBV28 and TRBJ1-2; TRBD1 matches at 8 bases. This CDR3 comprises 13 residues. V lost 5 bases, J lost 8 bases, and 7 bases stayed unmatched. CDR1 MDHEN and CDR2 SYDVKM come from the germline V gene. CDR3: CASSQDRVRGYTF. The CDR3, as DNA: TGTGCCAGCAGTCAGGACAGGGTCCGCGGCTACACCTTC.

V is TRBV11-2 and J is TRBJ2-3; 7 bases fit TRBD2. Germline V gives CDR1 SGHAT, CDR2 FQNNGV. The J segment lost 0 bases and the V segment lost 3 bases, leaving 9 bases of the junction unmatched. The CDR3 has 17 residues. The CDR3 nucleotides read TGTGCCAGCAGCTTCCCCCCGGGGGGAAGTAGCACAGATACGCAGTATTTT. This translates into CASSFPPGGSSTDTQYF. Using reference TRBV11-2 and TRBJ2-3 for the parts outside the CDR3, the full variable domain is EAGVAQSPRYKIIEKRQSVAFWCNPISGHATLYWYQQILGQGPKLLIQFQNNGVVDDSQLPKDRFSAERLKGVDSTLKIQPAKLEDSAVYLCASSFPPGGSSTDTQYFGPGTRLTVL.

Only a few counts were recorded for this clone. This chain uses TRBV2 with TRBJ2-2, with D perhaps matching TRBD1 (6 bases). Trimming removed 4 bases from V and 8 bases from J, with 11 bases in between. Germline V gene lookup returns CDR1 SNHLY and CDR2 FYNNEI. The CDR3 sequence is 13 residues long. CDR3 sequence: CASSVQGRGELFF. CDR3 nucleotides: TGTGCCAGCAGTGTACAGGGACGTGGGGAGCTGTTTTTT.

CDR3 loop: CASSIRVNLTF. The CDR3 nucleotides are TGTGCCAGTAGTATCAGGGTGAATCTCACCTTC. The chain links TRBV19 to TRBJ1-2, with TRBD1 as a possible D gene (5 bases). CDR1 is LNHDA and CDR2 is SQIVND in the germline V gene (reference sequence). The CDR3 loop spans 11 amino acids. The V end was cut by 3 bases, the J end by 13 bases, with 12 bases between.

The V gene is TRBV27, the J gene TRBJ1-5; D uncertain. Looked up from germline, CDR1 is MNHEY and CDR2 is SMNVEV (reference sequence). This CDR3 is built from 16 residues. V was trimmed by 3 bases and J by 2 bases, leaving 14 bases between them. The CDR3 here is CASSLTGVWGNQPQHF. CDR3 DNA sequence: TGTGCCAGCAGTTTGACGGGTGTATGGGGCAATCAGCCCCAGCATTTT.

This chain uses TRBV29-1 with TRBJ2-1; D remains ambiguous. Germline V gene data show CDR1 as SQVTM and CDR2 as ANQGSEA. The CDR3 loop spans 12 amino acids. Trimming removed 7 bases at V and 8 bases at J, with 15 bases between. Here the CDR3 DNA reads TGCAGCGCCTTTCGAGCCCAGGATGAGCAGTTCTTC. This gives the protein CSAFRAQDEQFF.

CDR3 residues: CASSFAQIQETQYF. CDR3 in DNA: TGTGCCAGCAGCTTCGCCCAGATACAAGAGACCCAGTACTTC. This rearrangement joins TRBV7-8 to TRBJ2-5; D is unresolved. This CDR3 has 14 amino acids. With 3 bases removed from V and 2 bases from J, the gap between germline ends came to 10 bases. Germline V lookup: CDR1 SGHVS, CDR2 FQNEAQ.

This clone was observed a single time. The chain employs TRBV18 and TRBJ1-1; D may be TRBD1 (5 bases). The V end lost 6 bases, the J end lost 2 bases, and 16 bases lay between the germline ends. Per the germline V gene, CDR1 is KGHSH and CDR2 is LQKENI. CDR3 length: 15 residues. DNA for the CDR3: TGTGCCAGCTCCCCCGTGGGCGGGACCAACACTGAAGCTTTCTTT. Amino acids: CASSPVGGTNTEAFF.

This chain links TRBV2 with TRBJ2-7; no firm D call. The CDR3 sequence is 12 residues long. The V and J ends lost 6 bases and 1 base respectively, with 7 bases between them. Germline-derived CDR1 and CDR2 are SNHLY and FYNNEI. The CDR3 DNA reads TGTGCCAGCAGGGACCGGTCCTACGAGCAGTACTTC. Amino acids: CASRDRSYEQYF. Full variable domain (outside the CDR3, taken from reference TRBV2 and TRBJ2-7): EPEVTQTPSHQVTQMGQEVILRCVPISNHLYFYWYRQILGQKVEFLVSFYNNEISEKSEIFDDQFSVERPDGSNFTLKIRSTKLEDSAMYFCASRDRSYEQYFGPGTRLTVT.

The chain is built from TRBV9 and TRBJ1-1, with D perhaps matching TRBD1 (5 bases). Trimming cost V 4 bases and J 3 bases, with 13 bases left between them. CDR1 is SGDLS and CDR2 is YYNGEE in the germline V gene. The CDR3 consists of 14 residues. CDR3 in DNA: TGTGCCAGCAGCTCTCAGACAGCTTACACTGAAGCTTTCTTT. This sequence encodes CASSSQTAYTEAFF.

This clone came up a few times. The rearrangement joins TRBV7-9 to TRBJ1-4, with D possibly matching TRBD1 (5 bases). This CDR3 has 16 amino acids. The germline gives CDR1 SEHNR, CDR2 FQNEAQ (reference sequence). The ends were cut back, 4 bases at V and 7 bases at J, with 19 bases in the middle. CDR3 coding DNA: TGTGCCAGCAGCTCCCCCTACGGGGGAAAGGGTGAAAAACTGTTTTTT. Translated: CASSSPYGGKGEKLFF.